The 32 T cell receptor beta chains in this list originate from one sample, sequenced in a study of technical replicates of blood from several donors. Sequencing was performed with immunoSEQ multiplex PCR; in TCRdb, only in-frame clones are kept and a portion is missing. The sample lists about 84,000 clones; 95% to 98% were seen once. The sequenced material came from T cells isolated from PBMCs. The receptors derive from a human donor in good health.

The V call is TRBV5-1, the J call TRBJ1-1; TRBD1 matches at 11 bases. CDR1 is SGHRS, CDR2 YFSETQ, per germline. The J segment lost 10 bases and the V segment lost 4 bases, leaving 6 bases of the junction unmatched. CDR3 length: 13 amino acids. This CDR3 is CASSIRDRGAAFF. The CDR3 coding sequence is TGCGCCAGCAGCATTCGGGACAGGGGGGCAGCTTTCTTT.

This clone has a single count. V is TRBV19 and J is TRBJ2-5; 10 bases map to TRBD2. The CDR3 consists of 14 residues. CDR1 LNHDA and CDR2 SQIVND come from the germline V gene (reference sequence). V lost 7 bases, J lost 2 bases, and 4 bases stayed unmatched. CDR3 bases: TGTGCCAGTAAAGCGGGGGGGCGGCAAGAGACCCAGTACTTC. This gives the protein CASKAGGRQETQYF.

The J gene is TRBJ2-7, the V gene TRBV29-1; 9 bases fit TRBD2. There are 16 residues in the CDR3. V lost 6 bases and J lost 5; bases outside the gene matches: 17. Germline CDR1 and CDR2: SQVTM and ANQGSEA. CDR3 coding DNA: TGCAGCGTGGCCGGGACTAGCCGAACCTACGGGGACGAGCAGTACTTC. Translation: CSVAGTSRTYGDEQYF.

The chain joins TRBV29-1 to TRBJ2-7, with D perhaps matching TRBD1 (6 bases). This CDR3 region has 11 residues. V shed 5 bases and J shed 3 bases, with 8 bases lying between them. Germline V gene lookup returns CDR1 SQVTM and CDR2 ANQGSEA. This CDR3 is CSVSDSYEQYF. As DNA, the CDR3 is TGCAGCGTTTCGGACAGCTACGAGCAGTACTTC.

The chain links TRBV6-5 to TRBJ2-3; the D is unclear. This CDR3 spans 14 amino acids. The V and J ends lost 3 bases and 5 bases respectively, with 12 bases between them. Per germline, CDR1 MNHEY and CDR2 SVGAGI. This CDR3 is CASSYSSVGDTQYF. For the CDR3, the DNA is TGTGCCAGCAGTTATAGTTCGGTCGGAGATACGCAGTATTTT.

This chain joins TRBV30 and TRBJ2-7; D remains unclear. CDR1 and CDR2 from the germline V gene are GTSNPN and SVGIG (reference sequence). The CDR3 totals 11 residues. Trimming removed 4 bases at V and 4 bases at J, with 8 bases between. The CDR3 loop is CAWIFGYEQYF. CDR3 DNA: TGTGCCTGGATCTTCGGTTACGAGCAGTACTTC.

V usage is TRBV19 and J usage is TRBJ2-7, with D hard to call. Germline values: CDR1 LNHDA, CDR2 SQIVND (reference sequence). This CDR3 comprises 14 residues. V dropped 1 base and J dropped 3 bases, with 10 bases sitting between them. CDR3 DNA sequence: TGTGCCAGTAGTATAGGGTATGTAGACTACGAGCAGTACTTC. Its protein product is CASSIGYVDYEQYF.

The CDR3 loop reads CASSSPTGATEAFF. CDR3 coding DNA: TGTGCCAGCAGCTCCCCTACAGGGGCCACTGAAGCTTTCTTT. The rearrangement uses TRBV11-2 and TRBJ1-1, with 7 bases lining up with TRBD1. V lost 4 bases and J lost 4; bases outside the gene matches: 6. Germline lookup yields CDR1 SGHAT and CDR2 FQNNGV. The CDR3 consists of 14 residues.

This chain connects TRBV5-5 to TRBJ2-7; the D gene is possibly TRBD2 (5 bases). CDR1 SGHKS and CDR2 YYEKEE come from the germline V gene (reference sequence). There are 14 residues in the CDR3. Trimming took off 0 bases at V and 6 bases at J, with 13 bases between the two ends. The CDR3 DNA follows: TGTGCCAGCAGCTTGGGGACGGGAATTTCCGAGCAGTACTTC. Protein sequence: CASSLGTGISEQYF.

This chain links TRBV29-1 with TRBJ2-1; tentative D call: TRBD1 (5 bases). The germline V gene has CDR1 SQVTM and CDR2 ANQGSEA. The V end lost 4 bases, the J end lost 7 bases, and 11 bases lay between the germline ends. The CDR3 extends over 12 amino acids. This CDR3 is CSVGPAGNEQFF. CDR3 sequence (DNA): TGCAGCGTTGGGCCAGCAGGGAATGAGCAGTTCTTC.

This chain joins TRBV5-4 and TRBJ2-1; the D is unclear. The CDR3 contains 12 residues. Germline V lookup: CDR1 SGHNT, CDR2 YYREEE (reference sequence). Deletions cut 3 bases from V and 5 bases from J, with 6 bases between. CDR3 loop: CASSWHNNEQFF. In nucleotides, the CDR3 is TGTGCCAGCAGCTGGCATAACAATGAGCAGTTCTTC.

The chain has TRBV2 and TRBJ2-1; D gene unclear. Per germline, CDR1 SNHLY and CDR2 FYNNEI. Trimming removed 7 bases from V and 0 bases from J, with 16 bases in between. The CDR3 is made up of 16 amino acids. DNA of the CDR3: TGTGCCAGCACCCAAGAGGCTAGAAGCTCCTACAATGAGCAGTTCTTC. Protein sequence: CASTQEARSSYNEQFF.

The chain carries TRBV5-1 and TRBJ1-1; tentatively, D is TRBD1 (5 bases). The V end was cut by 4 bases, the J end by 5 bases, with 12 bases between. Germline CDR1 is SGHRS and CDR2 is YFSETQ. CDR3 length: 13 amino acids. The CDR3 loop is CASSASGVTEAFF. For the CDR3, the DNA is TGCGCCAGCAGCGCTTCGGGGGTGACTGAAGCTTTCTTT.

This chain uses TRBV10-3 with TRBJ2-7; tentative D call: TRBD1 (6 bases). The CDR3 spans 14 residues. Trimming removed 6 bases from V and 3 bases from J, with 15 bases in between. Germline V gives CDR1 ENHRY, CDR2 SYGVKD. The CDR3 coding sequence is TGTGCCATCAGGGAGGACAGACTCAGCTACGAGCAGTACTTC. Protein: CAIREDRLSYEQYF.

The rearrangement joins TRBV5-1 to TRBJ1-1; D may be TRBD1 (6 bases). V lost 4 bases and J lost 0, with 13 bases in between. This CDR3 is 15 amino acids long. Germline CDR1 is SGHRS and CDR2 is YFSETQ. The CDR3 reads CASSPLGAMNTEAFF. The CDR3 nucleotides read TGCGCCAGCAGCCCCCTGGGGGCGATGAACACTGAAGCTTTCTTT.

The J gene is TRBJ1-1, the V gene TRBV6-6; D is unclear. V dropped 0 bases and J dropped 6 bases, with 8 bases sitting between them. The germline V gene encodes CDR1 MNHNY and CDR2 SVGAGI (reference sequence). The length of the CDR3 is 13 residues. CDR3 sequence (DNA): TGTGCCAGCAGTTACTCGCGGCGATCTGAAGCTTTCTTT. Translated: CASSYSRRSEAFF.

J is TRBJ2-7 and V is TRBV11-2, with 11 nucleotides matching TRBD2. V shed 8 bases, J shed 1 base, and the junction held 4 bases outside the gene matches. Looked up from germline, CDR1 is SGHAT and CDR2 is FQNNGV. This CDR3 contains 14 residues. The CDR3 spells CASRRLAGSYEQYF. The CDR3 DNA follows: TGTGCCAGCCGGAGACTAGCGGGATCCTACGAGCAGTACTTC.

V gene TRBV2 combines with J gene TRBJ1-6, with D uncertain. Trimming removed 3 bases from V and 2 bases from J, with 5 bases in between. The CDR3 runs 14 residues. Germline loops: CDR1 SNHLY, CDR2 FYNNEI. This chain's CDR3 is CASSDKTYNSPLHF. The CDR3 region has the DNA TGTGCCAGCAGTGACAAAACCTATAATTCACCCCTCCACTTT.

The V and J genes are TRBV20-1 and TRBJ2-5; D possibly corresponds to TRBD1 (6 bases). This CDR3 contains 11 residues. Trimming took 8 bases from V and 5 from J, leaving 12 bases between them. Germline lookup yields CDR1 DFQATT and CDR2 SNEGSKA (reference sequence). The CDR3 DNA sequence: TGCAGTTCGACAGGTCTCGAGACCCAGTACTTC. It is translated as CSSTGLETQYF.

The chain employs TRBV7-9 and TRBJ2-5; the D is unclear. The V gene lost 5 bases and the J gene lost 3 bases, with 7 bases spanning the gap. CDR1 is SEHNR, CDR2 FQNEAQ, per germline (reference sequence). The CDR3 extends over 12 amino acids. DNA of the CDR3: TGTGCCAGCAGCATACTAAAAGAGACCCAGTACTTC. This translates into CASSILKETQYF.

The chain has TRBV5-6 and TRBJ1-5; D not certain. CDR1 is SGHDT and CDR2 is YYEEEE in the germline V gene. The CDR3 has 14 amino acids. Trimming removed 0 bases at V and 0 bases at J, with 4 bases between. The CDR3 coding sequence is TGTGCCAGCAGCTTGGGCTATAGCAATCAGCCCCAGCATTTT. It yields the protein CASSLGYSNQPQHF.

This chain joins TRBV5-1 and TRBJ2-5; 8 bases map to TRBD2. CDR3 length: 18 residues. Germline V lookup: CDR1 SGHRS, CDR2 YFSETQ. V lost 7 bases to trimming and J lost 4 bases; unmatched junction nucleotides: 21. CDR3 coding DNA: TGCGCCAGCCAAAGCTTGGGTTCACTAGCGGTGGAGGGAGAGACCCAGTACTTC. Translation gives CASQSLGSLAVEGETQYF.

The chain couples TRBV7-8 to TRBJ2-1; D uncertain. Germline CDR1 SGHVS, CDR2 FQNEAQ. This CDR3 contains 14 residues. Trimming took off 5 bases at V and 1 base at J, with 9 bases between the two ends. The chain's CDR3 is CASSPGYSYNEQFF. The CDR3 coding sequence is TGTGCCAGCAGCCCGGGTTATTCCTACAATGAGCAGTTCTTC.

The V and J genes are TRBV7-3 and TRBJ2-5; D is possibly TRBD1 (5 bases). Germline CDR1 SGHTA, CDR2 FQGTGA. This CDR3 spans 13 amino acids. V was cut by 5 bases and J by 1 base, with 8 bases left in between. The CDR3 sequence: CASSPDSQETQYF. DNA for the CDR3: TGTGCCAGCAGCCCCGACAGCCAAGAGACCCAGTACTTC. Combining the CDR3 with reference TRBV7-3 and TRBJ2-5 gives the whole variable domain GAGVSQTPSNKVTEKGKYVELRCDPISGHTALYWYRQSLGQGPEFLIYFQGTGAADDSGLPNDRFFAVRPEGSVSTLKIQRTERGDSAVYLCASSPDSQETQYFGPGTRLLVL.

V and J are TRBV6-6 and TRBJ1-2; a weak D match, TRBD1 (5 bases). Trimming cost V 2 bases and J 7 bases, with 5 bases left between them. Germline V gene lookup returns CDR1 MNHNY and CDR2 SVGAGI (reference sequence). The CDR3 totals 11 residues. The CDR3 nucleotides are TGTGCCAGCAGTTACGGGGCTGGCTACACCTTC. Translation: CASSYGAGYTF.

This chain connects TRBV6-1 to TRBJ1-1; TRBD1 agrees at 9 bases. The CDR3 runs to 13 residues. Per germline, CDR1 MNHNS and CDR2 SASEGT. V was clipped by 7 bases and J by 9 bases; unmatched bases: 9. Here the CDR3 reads CASNPGQGVKAFF. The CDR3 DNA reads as TGTGCCAGCAACCCGGGACAGGGAGTTAAAGCTTTCTTT.

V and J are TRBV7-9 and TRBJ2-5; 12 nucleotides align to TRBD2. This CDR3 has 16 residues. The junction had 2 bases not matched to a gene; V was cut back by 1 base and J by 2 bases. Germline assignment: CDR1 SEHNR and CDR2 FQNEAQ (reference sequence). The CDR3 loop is CASSLDLAGGQETQYF. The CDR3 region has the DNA TGTGCCAGCAGCTTAGACCTAGCGGGAGGGCAAGAGACCCAGTACTTC.

This chain's CDR3 is CAISERQGLYNEQFF. For the CDR3, the DNA is TGTGCCATCAGTGAACGGCAGGGACTTTACAATGAGCAGTTCTTC. This chain joins TRBV10-3 and TRBJ2-1; the D gene is possibly TRBD2 (6 bases). V lost 3 bases and J lost 4, with 13 bases in between. Germline CDR1 and CDR2: ENHRY and SYGVKD. The CDR3 runs to 15 residues.

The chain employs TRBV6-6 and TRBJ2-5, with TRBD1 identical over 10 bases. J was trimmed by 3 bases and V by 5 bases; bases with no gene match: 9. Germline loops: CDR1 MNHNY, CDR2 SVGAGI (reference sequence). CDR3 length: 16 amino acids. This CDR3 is CASSNGQGVLKETQYF. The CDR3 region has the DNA TGTGCCAGCAGTAACGGACAGGGGGTCCTCAAAGAGACCCAGTACTTC.

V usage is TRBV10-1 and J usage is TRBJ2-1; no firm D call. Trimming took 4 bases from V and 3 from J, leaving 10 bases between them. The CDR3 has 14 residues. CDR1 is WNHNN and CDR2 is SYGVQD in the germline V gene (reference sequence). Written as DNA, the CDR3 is TGCGCCAGCAGTGTTTCACAGCTCTACAATGAGCAGTTCTTC. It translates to CASSVSQLYNEQFF.

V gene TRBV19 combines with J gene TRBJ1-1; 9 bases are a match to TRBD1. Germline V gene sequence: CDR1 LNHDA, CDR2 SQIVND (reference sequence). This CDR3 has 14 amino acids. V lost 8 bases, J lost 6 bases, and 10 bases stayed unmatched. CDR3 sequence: CASSQGAVTPEAFF. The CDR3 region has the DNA TGTGCCAGTTCACAGGGGGCCGTTACCCCTGAAGCTTTCTTT.

This CDR3 reads CASSVGGLSTGELFF. Written as DNA, the CDR3 is TGTGCCAGCAGCGTAGGGGGCCTATCCACCGGGGAGCTGTTTTTT. The chain recombines TRBV9 with TRBJ2-2, with TRBD1 as a possible D gene (5 bases). The CDR3 length is 15 residues. Germline loops: CDR1 SGDLS, CDR2 YYNGEE. V lost 0 bases and J lost 4, with 10 bases in between.